These T cell receptor beta chains were read from a single sample in a study of cytomegalovirus exposure and HLA in healthy donors. Sequencing was performed with immunoSEQ multiplex PCR; in TCRdb, only in-frame clones are kept and a portion is missing. The table includes 60,000 to 85,000 clones, nearly 96% detected once. Sequenced material: PBMCs. The receptors were gathered from a woman under 30 in good health and CMV-seropositive. Both conserved end residues are part of each CDR3. Each record gives: V gene, J gene, D gene, clone size, CDR3 protein, CDR3 DNA. A D gene is named only where the DNA matches it firmly. The listing skips clone size in some rows; elsewhere it reads once, few, many or a size class.

TRBV13,TRBJ2-1,TRBD2,-,CASSSGVAGDNEQFF,TGTGCCAGCAGCTCCGGGGTAGCGGGGGACAATGAGCAGTTCTTC
TRBV4-1,TRBJ2-7,TRBD2,-,CASSQGTGLAAYEQYF,TGCGCCAGCAGCCAAGGGACGGGACTAGCGGCATACGAGCAGTACTTC
TRBV7-9,TRBJ2-7,-,few,CASSFRGPYEQYF,TGTGCCAGCAGCTTCAGGGGCCCCTACGAGCAGTACTTC
TRBV4-3,TRBJ1-5,TRBD1,-,CASSQTAQGTAQHF,TGCGCCAGCAGCCAAACAGCACAAGGGACAGCCCAGCATTTT
TRBV7-2,TRBJ2-7,TRBD2,-,CASSVTSGSRYEQYF,TGTGCCAGCAGCGTAACTAGCGGGAGCCGTTACGAGCAGTACTTC
TRBV30,TRBJ2-7,TRBD1,-,CAWSVQGVQYF,TGTGCCTGGAGTGTTCAGGGGGTTCAGTACTTC
TRBV5-1,TRBJ2-1,-,-,CASSLTSQAEQFF,TGCGCCAGCAGCTTGACTAGCCAAGCTGAGCAGTTCTTC
TRBV19,TRBJ1-2,-,-,CASSRGPDGYTF,TGTGCCAGTAGTAGGGGCCCTGATGGCTACACCTTC
TRBV30,TRBJ2-2,-,-,CAWSPPYTGELFF,TGTGCCTGGAGTCCTCCCTACACCGGGGAGCTGTTTTTT
TRBV12-5,TRBJ1-4,-,-,CASGFTGYGITNEKLFF,TGTGCTAGTGGGTTTACAGGGTACGGTATAACTAATGAAAAACTGTTTTTT
TRBV19,TRBJ1-5,TRBD1,once,CASSIRGFNQPQHF,TGTGCCAGTAGTATCAGGGGGTTCAATCAGCCCCAGCATTTT
TRBV28,TRBJ2-1,-,-,CASSFLSYNEQFF,TGTGCCAGCAGTTTTCTGAGTTACAATGAGCAGTTCTTC
TRBV19,TRBJ1-5,-,-,CASSTPPTASNQPQHF,TGTGCCAGTAGTACCCCCCCCACAGCTTCTAATCAGCCCCAGCATTTT
TRBV6-4,TRBJ2-6,-,-,CASAQRGAGANVLTF,TGTGCCAGCGCCCAACGGGGTGCCGGGGCCAACGTCCTGACTTTC
TRBV28,TRBJ1-5,-,-,CASSLSPGENQPQHF,TGTGCCAGCAGTTTAAGCCCAGGGGAAAATCAGCCCCAGCATTTT
TRBV4-1,TRBJ1-5,-,-,CASSHGPGSGGYNQPQHF,TGCGCCAGCAGCCATGGACCCGGGTCCGGGGGTTACAATCAGCCCCAGCATTTT
TRBV9,TRBJ2-3,TRBD2,once,CASSVGLAGRDTQYF,TGTGCCAGCAGCGTAGGACTAGCGGGAAGAGATACGCAGTATTTT
TRBV7-2,TRBJ2-1,TRBD1,-,CASSLDRSSYNEQFF,TGTGCCAGCAGCTTGGACAGGTCCTCCTACAATGAGCAGTTCTTC
TRBV7-9,TRBJ1-4,-,-,CASSSDPRGEKLFF,TGTGCCAGCAGCTCAGACCCCAGGGGTGAAAAACTGTTTTTT
TRBV9,TRBJ2-3,TRBD2,once,CASSVGLAGTDTQYF,TGTGCCAGCAGCGTGGGACTAGCGGGAACAGATACGCAGTATTTT
TRBV29-1,TRBJ2-5,-,-,CSVSLTRGETQYF,TGCAGCGTTTCCTTGACTAGAGGAGAGACCCAGTACTTC
TRBV11-3,TRBJ2-1,TRBD2,-,CASSLGRGRAREQFF,TGTGCCAGCAGCTTAGGACGCGGGAGGGCCAGAGAGCAGTTCTTC
TRBV5-1,TRBJ2-7,-,-,CASSLTVYEQYF,TGCGCCAGCAGCTTGACGGTTTACGAGCAGTACTTC
TRBV7-3,TRBJ2-5,-,-,CASSLVPSAETQYF,TGTGCCAGCAGCTTAGTTCCTAGCGCCGAGACCCAGTACTTC
TRBV28,TRBJ2-7,TRBD1,-,CASTGSRQGKIDEQYF,TGTGCCAGCACCGGCTCCCGACAGGGTAAAATCGACGAGCAGTACTTC
TRBV4-3,TRBJ2-1,TRBD2,-,CASSQGDGRVNEQFF,TGCGCCAGCAGCCAAGGGGATGGGAGGGTCAATGAGCAGTTCTTC
TRBV6-5,TRBJ1-3,-,-,CASRAGPGLGNTIYF,TGTGCCAGCAGGGCAGGGCCGGGCCTTGGAAACACCATATATTTT
TRBV4-3,TRBJ2-3,-,-,CASSQAEGGGTDTQYF,TGCGCCAGCAGCCAAGCCGAGGGGGGGGGCACAGATACGCAGTATTTT
TRBV27,TRBJ2-7,-,-,CASSLRAGFTYEQYF,TGTGCCAGCAGTTTAAGGGCAGGGTTCACCTACGAGCAGTACTTC
TRBV6-5,TRBJ1-1,TRBD1,-,CASSNHRGLGTEAFF,TGTGCCAGCAGTAACCACAGGGGGCTGGGCACTGAAGCTTTCTTT
TRBV19,TRBJ2-5,TRBD1,-,CASITGTGCGETQYF,TGTGCCAGTATCACGGGGACAGGGTGCGGGGAGACCCAGTACTTC
TRBV2,TRBJ2-3,TRBD2,-,CASTPTSARTDTQYF,TGTGCCAGCACCCCCACTAGCGCCCGCACAGATACGCAGTATTTT
TRBV5-6,TRBJ2-2,TRBD1,-,CASSLPGQANTGELFF,TGTGCCAGCAGCCTCCCGGGACAGGCAAACACCGGGGAGCTGTTTTTT
TRBV6-5,TRBJ2-3,-,-,CASSNRRTDTQYF,TGTGCCAGCAGTAACCGGAGAACAGATACGCAGTATTTT
TRBV27,TRBJ1-1,TRBD1,once,CASTKQGAPTEAFF,TGTGCCAGCACTAAACAGGGGGCACCCACTGAAGCTTTCTTT
TRBV27,TRBJ2-7,TRBD2,-,CASSLDRGRVYEQYF,TGTGCCAGCAGTTTAGACCGCGGGAGGGTATACGAGCAGTACTTC
TRBV6-1,TRBJ2-7,-,-,CASSGLSYEQYF,TGTGCCAGCAGCGGACTCTCCTACGAGCAGTACTTC